This T cell receptor beta chain was sequenced during a study of T cells after yellow fever vaccination. Study information: Preparing low-cell-number fractions relied on SMART-Seq v4 Ultra Low Input.

V lost 5 bases and J 4 bases, leaving 11 bases between the germline ends. Germline values: CDR1 ENHRY, CDR2 SYGVKD. This CDR3 spans 13 amino acids. This clonotype came up many times. TCRdb fed the 5' RACE reads into MiXCR, producing one record per CDR3 protein. The repertoire holds 150,000 to 200,000 distinct CDR3 sequences, with roughly 6.2% as singletons. The chain employs TRBV10-3 and TRBJ1-2; D is possibly TRBD1 (5 bases). The sequence derives from a man between 18 and 35 years old who received the YFV17D yellow fever vaccine. Sequenced material: CD4+ T cells sorted from PBMCs, taken on the day of the first yellow fever vaccination. CDR3 nucleotides: TGTGCCATCAGTAATCCCGGGGCCTATGGCTACACCTTC. Translated, it gives CAISNPGAYGYTF.